The rows below give T cell receptor beta chains drawn from one sample of a study of blood T cell repertoires in COVID-19. TCRdb keeps only in-frame clones here, not all; method: immunoSEQ multiplex PCR. The sample lists a few hundred thousand clones, roughly 84% occurring once. Sequencing was carried out using PBMCs or T cells enriched from blood (not recorded which). The receptors here all came from a woman in her thirties who had recovered from COVID-19. The CDR3 runs from the conserved cysteine through the conserved F or W. A D gene is named only where the DNA matches it firmly. Clone size is given for some rows only: seen once, a few or many times, or a class if the clone is expanded.

D	J	V	size	CDR3	DNA
TRBD2	TRBJ2-7	TRBV7-2	-	CASSLREGYEQYF	TGTGCCAGCAGCTTAAGGGAGGGCTACGAGCAGTACTTC
-	TRBJ2-2	TRBV28	-	CASSETEAGDLPGELFF	TGTGCCAGCAGCGAGACCGAGGCAGGGGATTTACCCGGGGAGCTGTTTTTT
-	TRBJ2-5	TRBV18	once	CASSPRAGQETQYF	TGTGCCAGCTCACCACGGGCGGGACAAGAGACCCAGTACTTC
TRBD1	TRBJ1-2	TRBV11-2	-	CASHPPGQGYGYTF	TGTGCCAGCCACCCCCCGGGACAGGGTTATGGCTACACCTTC
TRBD1	TRBJ2-1	TRBV24-1	-	CATSDHPMGQHGGNEQFF	TGTGCCACCAGTGACCACCCTATGGGACAGCACGGAGGAAATGAGCAGTTCTTC
-	TRBJ2-1	TRBV7-9	-	CASSPGTSYNEQFF	TGTGCCAGCAGCCCCGGGACAAGTTACAATGAGCAGTTCTTC
TRBD1	TRBJ2-7	TRBV5-6	-	CASSSRDRNFPVYEQYF	TGTGCCAGCAGCTCCCGGGACAGGAATTTCCCCGTCTACGAGCAGTACTTC
TRBD1	TRBJ2-7	TRBV5-1	-	CASSGDSYYEQYF	TGCGCCAGCAGCGGGGACAGCTACTACGAGCAGTACTTC
-	TRBJ2-2	TRBV5-4	-	CASRPGQNTGELFF	TGTGCCAGCAGGCCGGGACAGAACACCGGGGAGCTGTTTTTT
-	TRBJ2-2	TRBV30	-	CAWSVARLAGTGELFF	TGTGCCTGGAGTGTAGCAAGGCTAGCCGGCACCGGGGAGCTGTTTTTT
-	TRBJ2-3	TRBV23-1	-	CASSQSSQDTSTDTQYF	TGCGCCAGCAGTCAATCGTCACAGGATACTAGCACAGATACGCAGTATTTT